The 25 T cell receptor beta chains reported below all come from one sample, sequenced in a study of T cell repertoires in cytomegalovirus infection. Each CDR3 protein is one row after TCRdb ran MiXCR on the reads. The sample shows about 310,000 distinct CDR3 sequences, 20% to 25% of them seen only once. Their antigen targets remain unknown. The sample here was cultured PBMCs, taken from culture after CMV antigen stimulation. These receptors all come from a human donor in good health (CMV status not recorded). Some clones in this sample may be carry-over from other donors' samples.

This clonotype was detected ten times or more. The V call is TRBV6-1, the J call TRBJ2-4, with 8 bases identical to TRBD1. Germline values: CDR1 MNHNS, CDR2 SASEGT. The CDR3 spans 16 residues. The V gene end was trimmed by 6 bases and the J gene end by 2 bases; junction bases not matched to a gene: 9. CDR3 bases: TGTGCCAGCAGAGCAGGGGGCGCAACTCCCAAAAACATTCAGTACTTC. Protein: CASRAGGATPKNIQYF.

This clonotype was recorded a few times. The chain combines TRBV6-1 with TRBJ1-1, with TRBD1 matching 8 bases. The V segment lost 5 bases and the J segment 4 bases; nucleotides outside the gene matches: 6. The CDR3 consists of 14 residues. CDR1 MNHNS and CDR2 SASEGT come from the germline V gene. The DNA for the CDR3 is TGTGCCAGCAGTCGCAGGGGGCCTGGCACTGAAGCTTTCTTT. It is translated as CASSRRGPGTEAFF.

This clonotype was seen a few times. The gene calls are TRBV11-2 and TRBJ2-5; no firm D call. The CDR3 loop spans 11 amino acids. V shed 5 bases and J shed 10 bases, with 11 bases lying between them. The germline gives CDR1 SGHAT, CDR2 FQNNGV. Here the CDR3 reads CASSRVVNQYF. CDR3 nucleotides: TGTGCCAGCAGCCGAGTAGTGAACCAGTACTTC.

The chain recombines TRBV19 with TRBJ1-1; D possibly corresponds to TRBD1 (5 bases). The length of the CDR3 is 13 residues. Between the trimmed V and J ends, which lost 6 bases and 1 base, there was a span of 9 bases. Per the germline V gene, CDR1 is LNHDA and CDR2 is SQIVND (reference sequence). The CDR3 reads CASSSDTNTEAFF. For the CDR3, the DNA is TGTGCCAGTAGCTCGGACACGAACACTGAAGCTTTCTTT.

The chain joins TRBV12-3 or TRBV12-4 to TRBJ2-1; the D is unclear. CDR3 length equals 12 residues. Trimming left V 6 bases short and J 7 bases short, with 10 bases between. CDR3 bases: TGTGCCAGCAGCAGGCTGCCGAATGAGCAGTTCTTC. Translation: CASSRLPNEQFF.

This clonotype turned up a few times. The rearrangement uses TRBV19 and TRBJ1-1, with D hard to call. Germline-derived CDR1 and CDR2 are LNHDA and SQIVND (reference sequence). V was cut by 3 bases and J by 3 bases, with 17 bases left in between. The CDR3 is 16 amino acids. CDR3 residues: CASSITGMALDTEAFF. CDR3 DNA sequence: TGTGCCAGTAGTATTACGGGAATGGCTCTGGACACTGAAGCTTTCTTT.

This rearrangement joins TRBV15 to TRBJ2-1; TRBD2 might be the D (5 bases). V gave up 0 bases and J gave up 7 bases, with 13 bases separating them. Germline CDR1 reads LNHNV; CDR2 reads YYDKDF (reference sequence). The CDR3 has 15 residues. The CDR3 DNA reads as TGTGCCACCAGCAGAGATGTAGCTAGCAGGAATGAGCAGTTCTTC. Amino acid sequence: CATSRDVASRNEQFF.

This clonotype was counted at least ten times. The rearrangement joins TRBV7-2 to TRBJ2-1; D gene ambiguous. Germline CDR1 reads SGHTA; CDR2 reads FQGNSA. V lost 4 bases and J lost 10, with 23 bases in between. The CDR3 runs 16 residues. CDR3: CASSSLNGPHLREQFF. The CDR3 coding sequence is TGTGCCAGCAGCTCTTTGAATGGGCCTCATTTAAGGGAGCAGTTCTTC.

The chain carries TRBV20-1 and TRBJ2-5; no clear D gene. Germline V gives CDR1 DFQATT, CDR2 SNEGSKA (reference sequence). The CDR3 totals 15 residues. Deletions cut 0 bases from V and 1 base from J, with 12 bases between. As DNA, the CDR3 is TGCAGTGCTAGAGATGACCCCCGGATCCAAGAGACCCAGTACTTC. Residues: CSARDDPRIQETQYF.

The chain combines TRBV19 with TRBJ1-5; 8 positions agree with TRBD1. Trimming at V came to 5 bases and at J to 6 bases, leaving 6 bases not matched to a gene. The CDR3 length is 14 residues. CDR1 and CDR2 (germline): LNHDA, SQIVND (reference sequence). CDR3 protein: CASSGWTGSQPQHF. The CDR3, as DNA: TGTGCCAGTAGTGGCTGGACAGGGAGTCAGCCCCAGCATTTT.

This clonotype has only a few counts. V and J are TRBV7-2 and TRBJ1-2; 9 bases align to TRBD1. The V and J ends lost 5 bases and 7 bases, in that order; junction bases with no gene match: 5. This CDR3 comprises 13 residues. In germline, CDR1 is SGHTA, CDR2 FQGNSA. The CDR3 loop is CASSSYRGPGYTF. CDR3 nucleotides: TGTGCCAGCAGCAGTTACAGGGGGCCTGGCTACACCTTC.

V usage is TRBV3-1 and J usage is TRBJ1-1; D ambiguous. This CDR3 has 13 residues. The germline CDR1 and CDR2 sequences are LGHDT and YNNKEL (reference sequence). Trimming took off 4 bases at V and 5 bases at J, with 11 bases between the two ends. CDR3 in amino acids: CASSLNGETEAFF. The DNA for the CDR3 is TGTGCCAGCAGCCTAAATGGTGAAACTGAAGCTTTCTTT.

Regarding this clonotype: Being one base from a much bigger clone, this may be a read error. The chain has TRBV7-2 and TRBJ1-2; D gene ambiguous. Germline CDR1 and CDR2: SGHTA and FQGNSA. CDR3 size: 13 residues. In nucleotides, the CDR3 is TGTGCCAGCAGCTTAAATTTCGGGGTCGGCTACAACTTC. Protein sequence: CASSLNFGVGYNF.

In this sample, this clonotype turned up a few times. The chain is built from TRBV6-1 and TRBJ1-5; the D gene is possibly TRBD1 (5 bases). With 3 bases removed from V and 6 bases from J, the gap between germline ends came to 12 bases. Germline V gives CDR1 MNHNS, CDR2 SASEGT. This CDR3 region has 14 residues. CDR3 amino acids: CASSEVQGRQPQHF. The DNA for the CDR3 is TGTGCCAGCAGTGAGGTGCAGGGCCGTCAGCCCCAGCATTTT.

This chain joins TRBV28 and TRBJ1-2, with D perhaps TRBD1 (5 bases). The CDR3 spans 12 residues. Germline lookup yields CDR1 MDHEN and CDR2 SYDVKM. V shed 6 bases and J shed 8 bases, with 13 bases lying between them. This CDR3 reads CASSLDMMGYTF. In DNA, the CDR3 is TGTGCCAGCAGCTTGGACATGATGGGCTACACCTTC.

The gene calls are TRBV4-3 and TRBJ2-3, with no clear D. CDR1 is LGHNA and CDR2 is YSLEER in the germline V gene. Trimming removed 2 bases at V and 5 bases at J, with 14 bases between. The CDR3 has 15 residues. This CDR3 is CASSQRPDGEDTQYF. The CDR3 DNA follows: TGCGCCAGCAGCCAACGCCCTGACGGCGAAGATACGCAGTATTTT.

This clonotype was found a few times. V and J are TRBV5-4 and TRBJ1-2; a weak D match, TRBD1 (5 bases). The CDR3 loop spans 13 amino acids. V lost 4 bases to trimming and J lost 8 bases, with 15 bases between them. Per the germline V gene, CDR1 is SGHNT and CDR2 is YYREEE (reference sequence). In DNA form, the CDR3 reads TGTGCCAGCAGCACCCCCCCAGGGAGCGGCTACACCTTC. Translation: CASSTPPGSGYTF.

The V gene is TRBV3-1, the J gene TRBJ2-7, with a weak D call TRBD1 (7 bases). CDR3 length equals 13 residues. The germline V and J ends were trimmed by 6 bases and 4 bases, with 13 bases remaining between them. CDR1 and CDR2 (germline): LGHDT, YNNKEL (reference sequence). The CDR3 protein is CASRSAGGYEQYF. The CDR3 DNA is TGTGCCAGCAGATCCGCAGGGGGGTACGAGCAGTACTTC.

The J gene is TRBJ2-7, the V gene TRBV29-1, with D maybe TRBD2 (6 bases). Per the germline V gene, CDR1 is SQVTM and CDR2 is ANQGSEA. V lost 3 bases and J lost 2, with 8 bases in between. The CDR3 has 12 residues. The CDR3 loop is CSVEGGAYEQYF. The DNA of the CDR3 is TGCAGCGTTGAGGGAGGAGCCTACGAGCAGTACTTC.

This clonotype has at least ten counts. The chain joins TRBV27 to TRBJ2-1, with a weak D call TRBD2 (5 bases). Germline CDR1 MNHEY, CDR2 SMNVEV (reference sequence). The CDR3 extends over 17 amino acids. Deletions cut 8 bases from V and 0 bases from J, with 20 bases between. This CDR3 is CASSGGRGMSSYNEQFF. CDR3 DNA: TGTGCCAGCTCGGGTGGACGAGGGATGAGCTCCTACAATGAGCAGTTCTTC.

The V call is TRBV20-1, the J call TRBJ2-7; weak D call: TRBD2 (5 bases). Germline values: CDR1 DFQATT, CDR2 SNEGSKA (reference sequence). The CDR3 is 14 amino acids. CDR3 sequence: CTPRLTNGDYEQYF. In DNA, the CDR3 is TGCACCCCGCGGTTGACGAACGGGGACTACGAGCAGTACTTC.

This clonotype has at least ten counts. This rearrangement joins TRBV7-2 to TRBJ2-7, with D possibly being TRBD2 (5 bases). The CDR3 covers 17 residues. CDR1 SGHTA and CDR2 FQGNSA come from the germline V gene. V lost 6 bases and J 0 bases, leaving 21 bases between the germline ends. The DNA of the CDR3 is TGTGCCAGCAGTATCTCGAGGAGGTTTCCCCTCTCCTACGAGCAGTACTTC. Its translation is CASSISRRFPLSYEQYF.

This clonotype has just a few counts. The chain joins TRBV5-1 to TRBJ2-3, with a possible D match to TRBD1 (6 bases). The germline CDR1 and CDR2 sequences are SGHRS and YFSETQ. V lost 2 bases and J lost 3, with 13 bases in between. CDR3 length: 15 amino acids. CDR3 amino acids: CASSLRRGETDTQYF. The CDR3 DNA reads TGCGCCAGCAGCTTACGCAGGGGAGAGACAGATACGCAGTATTTT.

This sequence joins TRBV12-3 or TRBV12-4 and TRBJ2-3, with TRBD2 identical over 9 bases. V shed 1 base and J 4 bases; nucleotides not matched to a gene: 3. The CDR3 is made up of 15 amino acids. The CDR3 DNA sequence: TGTGCCAGCAGTTTAGTAGCGGGAGTGGCAGATACGCAGTATTTT. This encodes CASSLVAGVADTQYF.

The gene calls are TRBV7-2 and TRBJ2-1; 13 bases fit TRBD2. Germline V gene data show CDR1 as SGHTA and CDR2 as FQGNSA. The CDR3 runs 16 residues. V trimming: 1 base; J trimming: 7 bases; junction bases outside the gene matches: 4. Here the CDR3 reads CASSLVGTSGMNEQFF. The CDR3 nucleotides are TGTGCCAGCAGCTTAGTGGGGACTAGCGGGATGAATGAGCAGTTCTTC.